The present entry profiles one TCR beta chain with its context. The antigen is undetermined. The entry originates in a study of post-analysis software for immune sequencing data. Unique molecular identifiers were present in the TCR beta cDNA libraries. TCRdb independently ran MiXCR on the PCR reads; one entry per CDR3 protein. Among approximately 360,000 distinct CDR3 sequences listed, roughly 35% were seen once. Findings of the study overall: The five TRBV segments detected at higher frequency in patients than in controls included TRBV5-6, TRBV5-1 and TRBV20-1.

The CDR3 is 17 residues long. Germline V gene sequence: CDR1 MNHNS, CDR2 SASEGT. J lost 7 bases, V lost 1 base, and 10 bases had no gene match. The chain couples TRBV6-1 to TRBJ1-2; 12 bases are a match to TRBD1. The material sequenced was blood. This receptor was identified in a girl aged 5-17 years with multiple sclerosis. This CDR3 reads CASSEGYGTGGGRGYTF. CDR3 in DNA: TGTGCCAGCAGTGAAGGATACGGGACAGGGGGCGGTCGTGGCTACACCTTC.